This TCR beta chain was obtained from a study of T cell responses to AZD1222 COVID-19 vaccine (dated by TCRdb to about 2021). Regarding the complete study: Because spike-specific TCR depth and breadth did not differ between the two schedules, AZD1222 recipients who got a second dose at roughly 4 weeks were pooled with those who got a second dose at roughly 12 weeks. TCR sequencing covered about 230 trial participants: 200 to 220 given two doses of AZD1222 and 26 given two doses of MenACWY control vaccine. Enrollment into the trials was organized by age into subgroups of 18-55, 56-69 and 70-plus years, and those subgroups contained roughly 160, 29 and 62 TCR-sequenced participants, respectively.

The CDR3 regions of human TCRbeta chains were analyzed by immunosequencing. In the authors' own workflow: TCRs in the repertoires were matched against a reference library of SARS-CoV-2-specific TCRs that had been generated with the MIRA antigen-specificity platform. Breadth was defined as the fraction of unique TCRs that were SARS-CoV-2-associated. Depth was defined as the fraction of total T cells that were SARS-CoV-2-associated. Using the MIRA data, every spike-specific TCR was mapped to the spike region that the TCR reacted to and assigned to either a CD4 or a CD8 class. Log10-transformed breadth and depth values were compared by one-way ANOVA with Sidak's multiple comparisons tests. This immuneACCESS table, as held by TCRdb, lists in-frame sequences with V and J called but not all clones. Of the missing ones, under half trace to an unresolved V gene in checked studies; the others have no known cause. V, J and clone size are taken as reported in that table, and D and trimming were inferred from the DNA itself. In this sample the table shows about 110,000 clones, 88% of which occur a single time. The ten biggest clones cover roughly 1.6% of the sample.

The time point tag for this specimen amounts to: baseline before first vaccination. The vaccinee samples were drawn from two UK trials, COV001 and COV002, one of which was a single-blind randomized controlled phase 2/3 trial testing AZD1222 (ChAdOx1 nCoV-19) in healthy adults. For TCRbeta chain sequencing, PBMC samples were collected from trial participants at day 0 and at day 28 after the second dose. Broad study findings and their caveats: Conclusions about previously exposed vaccinees are limited, since just five or six AZD1222 recipients were seropositive for SARS-CoV-2 at baseline. Nearly half of unique spike-specific TCRs reportedly recognized epitopes outside regions mutated in the B.1.351 and B.1.1.7 variants. Spike-specific TCR breadth and depth rose significantly after two AZD1222 doses compared with day 0 and with MenACWY recipients. CD4 TCRs associated with the vaccine covered the entire spike protein, and the dominant responses were in regions 160-218 and 743-854. Participants were mostly white British, with more females than males. The authors suggested clonal diversity may have been underestimated. Because no day 14 peak-response samples were available, the repertoires could be characterized only after the peak T cell response. The 56-69-year group was small, and its depth increase did not reach significance, likely because of low power.

CDR1 and CDR2, looked up from the germline V gene (reference sequence), are LNHDA and SQIVND. A distance of 5 bases separates the germline ends of V and J, which lose 2 bases and 9 bases respectively. There are 11 amino acids in the CDR3, from cysteine to phenylalanine inclusive. The read is trimmed to its CDR3 DNA, 33 bases read in frame from base 1. A single count supports this clone. The target of this receptor is not known. No base quality values were provided; no much bigger clone lies one nucleotide off. The rearrangement combines TRBV19 with TRBJ2-1; no D segment can be confidently identified. This receptor was identified in an adult in good health. The sample was peripheral blood, taken on day 0 of AZD1222 vaccination. The bases read TGTGCCAGTAGTATACGCGCTGAGCAGTTCTTC. Translated, this gives CASSIRAEQFF.